This record concerns one T cell receptor (beta chain) sequence. The sample comes from a study of blood T cell repertoires in COVID-19. Study context: Material from acute and convalescent COVID-19 was sourced from the United States, Italy and Spain. T cells, B-cell-depleted T cells, or PBMCs supplied cDNA or gDNA.

The CDR3 extends over 15 amino acids. Germline CDR1 reads SGHRS; CDR2 reads YFSETQ. J gave up 6 bases and V 3 bases, and 8 bases lay outside the gene matches. Per the study methods: Reference gene primer amplification gave estimated nucleated cell counts. Sequenced by immunoSEQ multiplex PCR; TCRdb stores in-frame clones only, minus some. The V and J calls and clone size were taken over from that table, and D and trimming were inferred from the DNA. The table shows roughly 81,000 clones, with approximately 91% occurring only once. This TCR came from a man in his 70s with active or convalescent COVID-19. Sample: peripheral blood. This rearrangement joins TRBV5-1 to TRBJ1-5, with 8 bases lining up with TRBD1. As DNA, the CDR3 is TGCGCCAGCAGCTCAGAAGGACAGGGAGGTCAGCCCCAGCATTTT. Protein: CASSSEGQGGQPQHF. Complete variable domain (other parts from reference TRBV5-1 and TRBJ1-5): KAGVTQTPRYLIKTRGQQVTLSCSPISGHRSVSWYQQTPGQGLQFLFEYFSETQRNKGNFPGRFSGRQFSNSRSEMNVSTLELGDSALYLCASSSEGQGGQPQHFGDGTRLSIL.